These 23 T cell receptor beta chains came from one sample sequenced in a study of early T cells in non-severe SARS-CoV-2 infection (dated by TCRdb to the early 2020s). Libraries were built with 5' RACE. Sequencing was performed on a NextSeq 500. The raw public reads went through TCRdb reprocessing: fastp at Q25, MiXCR clone calling, in-frame beta chains kept. Rows merge per CDR3 protein into single entries with the most common DNA and genes. The sample table lists tens of thousands of distinct CDR3 sequences, around 5% of them with a count of one. The biggest ten clones account for roughly 29% of the sample. The sequencing input was whole blood. The receptor set was obtained from an adult who was a healthcare worker with PCR-confirmed SARS-CoV-2 infection or an uninfected control (not recorded which).

In this sample, this clonotype turned up a few times. The chain's CDR3 is CSAKLAGNTGELFF. DNA for the CDR3: TGCAGTGCTAAACTAGCGGGGAACACCGGGGAGCTGTTTTTT. The V gene is TRBV20-1, the J gene TRBJ2-2, with 9 positions matching TRBD2. Germline assignment: CDR1 DFQATT and CDR2 SNEGSKA (reference sequence). This CDR3 comprises 14 residues. V dropped 4 bases and J dropped 1; count of bases not matched to a gene: 1.

The table lists this clonotype with many counts. This sequence joins TRBV12-3 or TRBV12-4 and TRBJ2-1; either TRBD1 or TRBD2 may fit D (5 bases each). This CDR3 comprises 14 residues. Trimming removed 6 bases at V and 5 bases at J, with 14 bases between. CDR3 nucleotide sequence: TGTGCCAGCAGGTTTCCCGGGACCCACAATGAGCAGTTCTTC. This encodes CASRFPGTHNEQFF.

Details on this clonotype: At one of its ends the junction is not consistent with the germline gene, which may arise from a read error. V gene TRBV12-3 or TRBV12-4 combines with J gene TRBJ2-3, with TRBD2 as a possible D gene (6 bases). The CDR3 consists of 12 residues. CDR3 region: CASSLGGPIPIF. CDR3 DNA: TGTGCCAGCAGTTTGGGGGGACCAATACCCATATTT.

This clonotype was found once. A much larger clone sits a single nucleotide away, making a read error possible. The chain joins TRBV29-1 to TRBJ2-1, with a possible D match to TRBD2 (5 bases). V was pared by 6 bases and J by 3 bases, with 15 bases between. Germline V gene data show CDR1 as SQVTM and CDR2 as ANQGSEA. The CDR3 consists of 14 residues. The CDR3 spells CSVRNRGDYNEQFF. The CDR3 nucleotides are TGCAGCGTCCGAAACCGGGGTGACTACAATGAGCAGTTCTTC.

This clonotype was observed many times. The chain recombines TRBV5-1 with TRBJ1-4, with D tentatively TRBD1 (5 bases). Trimming left V 0 bases short and J 8 bases short, with 14 bases between. The CDR3 is 15 amino acids. Per germline, CDR1 SGHRS and CDR2 YFSETQ. CDR3 region: CASSLEKGEWEKLFF. The CDR3 nucleotides are TGCGCCAGCAGCTTGGAGAAAGGGGAGTGGGAAAAACTGTTTTTT. The whole variable domain, filled in from reference TRBV5-1 and TRBJ1-4, reads KAGVTQTPRYLIKTRGQQVTLSCSPISGHRSVSWYQQTPGQGLQFLFEYFSETQRNKGNFPGRFSGRQFSNSRSEMNVSTLELGDSALYLCASSLEKGEWEKLFFGSGTQLSVL.

At least ten counts were recorded for this clonotype. The CDR3 nucleotides read TGTGCCAGCACCTTGGGGACAGAAGCTTTCTTT. Its protein product is CASTLGTEAFF. The gene calls are TRBV12-3 or TRBV12-4 and TRBJ1-1; D may be TRBD1 (6 bases). The CDR3 sequence is 11 residues long. The ends were cut back, 7 bases at V and 8 bases at J, with 11 bases in the middle.

This clonotype was observed a few times. V gene TRBV27 combines with J gene TRBJ2-7, with TRBD2 matching over 7 bases. Germline CDR1 reads MNHEY; CDR2 reads SMNVEV (reference sequence). CDR3 size: 13 residues. Unmatched junction bases numbered 1, after V lost 0 bases and J lost 5 bases. DNA for the CDR3: TGTGCCAGCAGTTTATCCGGGGGGAACGAGCAGTACTTC. Residues: CASSLSGGNEQYF.

This clonotype was seen a handful of times. V gene TRBV20-1 combines with J gene TRBJ2-1; 11 bases align to TRBD2. V lost 6 bases, J lost 2 bases, and 3 bases stayed unmatched. Germline V gene sequence: CDR1 DFQATT, CDR2 SNEGSKA (reference sequence). The CDR3 consists of 14 residues. The CDR3 nucleotides read TGCAGTGCCCTGACTAGCGGGGCCTACAATGAGCAGTTCTTC. As protein: CSALTSGAYNEQFF.

This clonotype showed up just a few times. This chain connects TRBV11-2 to TRBJ2-5; D ambiguous. V was pared by 2 bases and J by 5 bases, with 6 bases between. The CDR3 has 12 residues. Germline CDR1 SGHAT, CDR2 FQNNGV. CDR3 sequence (DNA): TGTGCCAGCAGCTTACGGTACGAGACCCAGTACTTC. Translated, it gives CASSLRYETQYF.

The chain links TRBV28 to TRBJ2-1; unclear D gene. Trimming removed 5 bases from V and 6 bases from J, with 8 bases in between. From germline, CDR1 is MDHEN and CDR2 SYDVKM. CDR3 length equals 12 residues. The CDR3 DNA reads as TGTGCCAGCAGTCCTCCAACCAATGAGCAGTTCTTC. Amino acids: CASSPPTNEQFF.

Ten or more counts support this clonotype. J is TRBJ2-7 and V is TRBV20-1, with TRBD2 identical over 12 bases. This CDR3 comprises 14 residues. Germline V gene lookup returns CDR1 DFQATT and CDR2 SNEGSKA (reference sequence). Losses at the gene ends were 2 bases for V and 1 base for J; bases not matched to a gene: 0. The DNA for the CDR3 is TGCAGTGCTAGACTAGCGGGAGGGTCCTACGAGCAGTACTTC. Translation: CSARLAGGSYEQYF.

At least ten counts were recorded for this clonotype. The V gene is TRBV10-1, the J gene TRBJ2-1, with D possibly being TRBD2 (5 bases). Germline lookup yields CDR1 WNHNN and CDR2 SYGVQD (reference sequence). V lost 4 bases and J lost 8, with 15 bases in between. The CDR3 extends over 14 amino acids. This chain's CDR3 is CASSGRRDGDEQFF. CDR3 DNA sequence: TGCGCCAGCAGTGGACGCCGGGATGGCGATGAGCAGTTCTTC.

V is TRBV3-1 and J is TRBJ1-6; D not resolved. CDR1 is LGHDT and CDR2 is YNNKEL in the germline V gene (reference sequence). Trimming left V 0 bases short and J 7 bases short, with 7 bases between. The CDR3 has 14 amino acids. The CDR3 sequence: CASSQDFRNSPLHF. Written as DNA, the CDR3 is TGTGCCAGCAGCCAAGATTTCCGAAATTCACCCCTCCACTTT.

Details on this clonotype: One base away lies a much larger clone, so this may be a sequencing read error. This chain connects TRBV5-1 to TRBJ2-7, with D possibly being TRBD1 or TRBD2 (5 bases each). There are 13 residues in the CDR3. Germline values: CDR1 SGHRS, CDR2 YFSETQ. The CDR3 coding sequence is TGCGCCAGCAGCTTCGAGGGGAGTTACGAGCTGTACTTC. Its translation is CASSFEGSYELYF.

This clonotype has only a few counts. This chain uses TRBV15 with TRBJ2-7, with D possibly called TRBD1 or TRBD2 (5 bases each). V lost 0 bases to trimming and J lost 4 bases, with 7 bases between them. The CDR3 runs 13 residues. Germline V CDR1 and CDR2: LNHNV, YYDKDF (reference sequence). The CDR3 DNA sequence: TGTGCCACCAGCAGAGATGGGGGATACGAGCAGTACTTC. Residues: CATSRDGGYEQYF.

This clonotype was counted at least ten times. This rearrangement joins TRBV5-1 to TRBJ2-7; D might be TRBD1 or TRBD2, each matching 5 bases. Germline CDR1 SGHRS, CDR2 YFSETQ. Trimming pared 5 bases from V and 4 bases from J, leaving 16 bases between. The CDR3 is 14 residues long. The CDR3 DNA follows: TGCGCCAGCAGACCTGAGGGGCGCATTTACGAGCAGTACTTC. Protein sequence: CASRPEGRIYEQYF.

At least ten counts were recorded for this clonotype. The chain couples TRBV7-6 to TRBJ1-1, with 9 nucleotides matching TRBD1. Germline values: CDR1 SGHVS, CDR2 FNYEAQ. V lost 5 bases, J lost 3 bases, and 10 bases stayed unmatched. The CDR3 totals 16 residues. The CDR3 DNA sequence: TGTGCCAGCAGCGTAGGGACAGGGAAGTTGCACACTGAAGCTTTCTTT. This codes for CASSVGTGKLHTEAFF.

This clonotype was observed a few times. The CDR3: CASSRTGGDFSGNTIYF. The CDR3 bases are TGTGCCAGCAGCCGAACGGGGGGGGACTTCTCTGGAAACACCATATATTTT. The chain recombines TRBV6-6 with TRBJ1-3, with D possibly TRBD1 on 5 matching bases. CDR1 is MNHNY and CDR2 is SVGAGI in the germline V gene (reference sequence). The CDR3 is made up of 17 amino acids. V shed 6 bases and J shed 0 bases, with 18 bases lying between them.

This clonotype was recorded many times. The chain has TRBV18 and TRBJ1-1; no definite D call. The CDR3 spans 17 residues. Germline CDR1 and CDR2: KGHSH and LQKENI. V lost 0 bases to trimming and J lost 1 base, with 15 bases between them. This CDR3 is CASSPPGPRGRNTEAFF. As DNA, the CDR3 is TGTGCCAGCTCACCACCGGGCCCTCGAGGGCGGAACACTGAAGCTTTCTTT.

This clonotype appeared many times. The chain employs TRBV20-1 and TRBJ2-1; no firm D call. The CDR3 contains 14 residues. V was shortened by 2 bases and J by 8 bases, with 16 bases between the two germline ends. Germline V gene sequence: CDR1 DFQATT, CDR2 SNEGSKA (reference sequence). CDR3 sequence (DNA): TGCAGTGCTAGACCGACCACCCTAGTTTATGAGCAGTTCTTC. Its protein is CSARPTTLVYEQFF.

This clonotype was recorded many times. The chain carries TRBV6-1 and TRBJ1-4; a weak D match, TRBD1 (5 bases). CDR3 size: 13 residues. V gave up 8 bases and J gave up 5 bases, with 12 bases separating them. CDR1 and CDR2 from the germline V gene are MNHNS and SASEGT. Here the CDR3 DNA reads TGTGCCAGCCGGGACGTAGGGAATGAAAAACTGTTTTTT. It encodes CASRDVGNEKLFF.

This clonotype has a count of ten or more. The genes are TRBV12-3 or TRBV12-4 and TRBJ2-1, with 8 bases matching TRBD2. V dropped 9 bases and J dropped 1; count of bases not matched to a gene: 2. The CDR3 is 13 residues long. CDR3 nucleotide sequence: TGTGCCAGTCAGCGGGAGTCCTACAATGAGCAGTTCTTC. Translating it yields CASQRESYNEQFF.

The sample holds many counts of this clonotype. J is TRBJ2-5 and V is TRBV7-9; a weak D match, TRBD2 (5 bases). The germline V gene encodes CDR1 SEHNR and CDR2 FQNEAQ (reference sequence). The CDR3 runs 13 residues. V lost 3 bases to trimming and J lost 5 bases, with 10 bases between them. The CDR3 region is CASSFTGEETQYF. The CDR3 DNA sequence: TGTGCCAGCAGCTTTACCGGGGAGGAGACCCAGTACTTC.